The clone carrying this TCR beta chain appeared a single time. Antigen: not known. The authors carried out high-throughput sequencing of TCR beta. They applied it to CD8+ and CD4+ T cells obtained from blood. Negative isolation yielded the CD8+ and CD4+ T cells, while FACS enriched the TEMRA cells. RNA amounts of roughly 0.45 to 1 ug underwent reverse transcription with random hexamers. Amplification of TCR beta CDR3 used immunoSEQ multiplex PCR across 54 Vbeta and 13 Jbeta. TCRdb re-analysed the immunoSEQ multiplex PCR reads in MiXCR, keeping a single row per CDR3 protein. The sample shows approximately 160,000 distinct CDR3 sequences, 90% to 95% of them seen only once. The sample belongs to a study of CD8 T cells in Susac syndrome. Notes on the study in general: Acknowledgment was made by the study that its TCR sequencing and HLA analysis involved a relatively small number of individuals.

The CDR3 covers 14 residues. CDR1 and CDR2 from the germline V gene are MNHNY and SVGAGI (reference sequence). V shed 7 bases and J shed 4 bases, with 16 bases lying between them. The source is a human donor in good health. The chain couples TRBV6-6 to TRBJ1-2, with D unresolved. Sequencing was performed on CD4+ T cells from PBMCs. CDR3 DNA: TGTGCCAGCACCCTCGTAAACGGTCTCTATGGCTACACCTTC. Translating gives CASTLVNGLYGYTF.